This entry concerns a single TCR beta chain. Its target is unknown. A multiplex PCR was run with 60 Vbeta primers and 13 Jbeta primers. Here immunoSEQ multiplex PCR was the method, and the copy in TCRdb shows in-frame clones only, minus some. This sample has 150,000 or so clones, with more than 75% found just once. This sample was taken from a study of cytomegalovirus exposure and HLA in healthy donors. In the study overall: One earlier analysis, a look at around 170 million T cells, found some 110 million unique TCR beta sequences. An early release of data contained approximately 80 million unique TCRs, which came from HLA-typed donors.

General study findings and limits: For most TCR beta V segments, an earlier analysis put the productive rate at about 87% or about 30% of the time. An apparent linkage of common viral pathogens to several of the most significant clusters emerged in a later analysis.

The CDR3 totals 15 residues. The V and J ends lost 5 bases and 0 bases respectively, with 12 bases between them. Germline loops: CDR1 KGHSH, CDR2 LQKENI. This chain connects TRBV18 to TRBJ2-3; D is undetermined. The receptor was derived from a woman aged 18-29 years in good health and CMV-seronegative. The sequenced sample consisted of PBMCs. For the CDR3, the DNA is TGTGCCAGCTCAAAGCCGAGAACTAGCACAGATACGCAGTATTTT. Protein sequence: CASSKPRTSTDTQYF. The entire variable domain, with the rest obtained from reference TRBV18 and TRBJ2-3, is as follows: NAGVMQNPRHLVRRRGQEARLRCSPMKGHSHVYWYRQLPEEGLKFMVYLQKENIIDESGMPKERFSAEFPKEGPSILRIQQVVRGDSAAYFCASSKPRTSTDTQYFGPGTRLTVL.